The clone carrying this T cell receptor (beta chain) appeared once. The sample originates from a study of blood T cell repertoires in COVID-19. Source study methods: Nucleated cell counts were estimated from reference gene primer amplification. TCRdb's copy holds only in-frame clones and misses some; the assay was immunoSEQ multiplex PCR. That table is the source of V, J and clone size, and D and trimming were worked out from the DNA. The data show 50,000 to 80,000 clones, with 78% seen just once and approximately 15% held by the top ten. Germline V gene sequence: CDR1 MNHEY, CDR2 SMNVEV (reference sequence). V shed 1 base and J 5 bases; nucleotides not matched to a gene: 6. CDR3 length: 16 amino acids.

The rearrangement joins TRBV27 to TRBJ2-2, with 8 bases lining up with TRBD2. Sequenced input: peripheral blood. The receptor was isolated from a man between 60 and 75 years old with COVID-19, enrolled during active disease. The DNA for the CDR3 is TGTGCCAGCAGTTTATTGGTAGCGGGGCGGACCGGGGAGCTGTTTTTT. Its protein is CASSLLVAGRTGELFF.